This T cell receptor (beta chain) was retrieved from a study of blood T cell repertoires in COVID-19. Assay: immunoSEQ multiplex PCR; the TCRdb copy retains only in-frame clones and omits some. The sample includes more than 300,000 clones, roughly 90% of them seen just once. The CDR3 extends over 12 amino acids. Trimming stripped 8 bases from V and 3 bases from J, with 10 bases between. The V gene is TRBV12-3 or TRBV12-4, the J gene TRBJ2-5; no definite D call. This TCR came from a woman aged 25 to 39 who had recovered from COVID-19. The specimen was PBMCs or T cells enriched from blood (not recorded which). The CDR3 DNA is TGTGCCAGCGCGACCGACAAAGAGACCCAGTACTTC. Protein product: CASATDKETQYF.